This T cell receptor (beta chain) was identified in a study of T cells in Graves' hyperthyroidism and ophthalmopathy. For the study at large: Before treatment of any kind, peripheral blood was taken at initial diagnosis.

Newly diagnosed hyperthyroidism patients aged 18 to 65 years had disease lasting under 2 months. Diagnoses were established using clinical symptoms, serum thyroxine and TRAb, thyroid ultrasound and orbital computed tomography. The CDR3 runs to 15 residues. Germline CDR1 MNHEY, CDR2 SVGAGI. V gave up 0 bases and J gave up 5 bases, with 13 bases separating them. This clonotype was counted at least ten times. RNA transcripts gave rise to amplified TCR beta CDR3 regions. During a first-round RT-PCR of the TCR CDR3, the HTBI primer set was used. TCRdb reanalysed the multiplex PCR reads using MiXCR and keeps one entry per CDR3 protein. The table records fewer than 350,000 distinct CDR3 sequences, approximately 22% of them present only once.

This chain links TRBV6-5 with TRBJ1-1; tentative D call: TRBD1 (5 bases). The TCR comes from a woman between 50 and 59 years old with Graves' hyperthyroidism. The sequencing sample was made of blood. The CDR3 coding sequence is TGTGCCAGCAGTTACTCTCCGGGACTTGAAACTGAAGCTTTCTTT. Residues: CASSYSPGLETEAFF.